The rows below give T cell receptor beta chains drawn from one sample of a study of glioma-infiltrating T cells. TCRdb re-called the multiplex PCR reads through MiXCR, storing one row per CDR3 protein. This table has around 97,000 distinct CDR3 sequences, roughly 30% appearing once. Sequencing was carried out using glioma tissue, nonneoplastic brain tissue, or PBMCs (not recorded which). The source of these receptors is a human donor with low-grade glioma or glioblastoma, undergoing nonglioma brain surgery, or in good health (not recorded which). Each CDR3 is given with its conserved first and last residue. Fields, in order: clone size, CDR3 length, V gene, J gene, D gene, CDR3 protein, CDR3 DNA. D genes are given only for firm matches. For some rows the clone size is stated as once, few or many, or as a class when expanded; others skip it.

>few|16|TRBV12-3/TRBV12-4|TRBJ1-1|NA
CASSLNPGLWNTEAFF
TGTGCCAGCAGTTTAAACCCAGGGCTCTGGAACACTGAAGCTTTCTTT
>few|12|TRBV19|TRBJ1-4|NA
CASSLNTEKLFF
TGTGCCAGTAGCCTTAATACGGAAAAACTGTTTTTT
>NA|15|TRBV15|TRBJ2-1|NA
CATSRLTGEYNEQFF
TGTGCCACCAGCCGTTTGACAGGAGAATACAATGAGCAGTTCTTC
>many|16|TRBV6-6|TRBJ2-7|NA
CASSYSALERTYEQYF
TGTGCCAGCAGTTACTCCGCCCTGGAAAGGACCTACGAGCAGTACTTC
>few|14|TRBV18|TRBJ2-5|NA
CASSPTDGQETQYF
TGTGCCAGCTCACCGACCGACGGACAAGAGACCCAGTACTTC
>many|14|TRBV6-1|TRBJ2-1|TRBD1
CASTLRGQNNEQFF
TGTGCCAGCACCCTACGGGGACAGAACAATGAGCAGTTCTTC
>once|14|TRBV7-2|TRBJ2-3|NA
CASIFWRSTDTQYF
TGTGCCAGCATCTTTTGGCGGAGCACAGATACGCAGTATTTT
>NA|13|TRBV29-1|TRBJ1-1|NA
CSSRGSWSTEASF
TGCAGCAGCCGGGGGTCCTGGAGCACTGAAGCTTCCTTT
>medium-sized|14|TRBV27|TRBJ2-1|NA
CASNSLRDYNEQFF
TGTGCCAGCAACTCTTTAAGGGACTACAATGAGCAGTTCTTC
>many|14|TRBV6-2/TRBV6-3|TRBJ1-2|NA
CASSYSRGSYGYTF
TGTGCCAGCAGTTACTCGCGCGGCTCCTATGGCTACACCTTC
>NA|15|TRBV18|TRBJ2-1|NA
CASSPLGANYNEQFF
TGTGCCAGCTCACCTCTCGGGGCTAACTACAATGAGCAGTTCTTC
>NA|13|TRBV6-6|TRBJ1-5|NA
CASSYRVAQPQHF
TGTGCCAGCAGTTACAGGGTAGCTCAGCCCCAGCATTTT
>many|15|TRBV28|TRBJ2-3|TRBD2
CASSLSGGRQDTQYF
TGTGCCAGCAGTCTTAGCGGGGGTAGGCAAGATACGCAGTATTTT
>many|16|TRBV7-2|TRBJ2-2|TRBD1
CASRMRTGNPTGELFF
TGTGCCAGCAGGATGCGGACAGGGAATCCCACCGGGGAGCTGTTTTTT
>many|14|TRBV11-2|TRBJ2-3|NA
CASSQDIPADTQYF
TGTGCCAGCAGCCAGGACATTCCTGCAGATACGCAGTATTTT
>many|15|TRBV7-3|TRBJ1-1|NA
CASSLHGVGDTEAFF
TGTGCCAGCAGCCTCCATGGGGTGGGCGACACTGAAGCTTTCTTT
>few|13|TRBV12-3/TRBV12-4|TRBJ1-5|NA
CASSLLRNQPQHF
TGTGCCAGCAGCCTTCTAAGGAATCAGCCCCAGCATTTT
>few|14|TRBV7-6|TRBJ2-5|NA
CASSLGTGWETQYF
TGTGCCAGCAGCTTAGGTACAGGGTGGGAGACCCAGTACTTC
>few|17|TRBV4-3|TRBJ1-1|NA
CASSQDLAGVQITEAFF
TGCGCCAGCAGCCAAGATTTGGCCGGGGTCCAGATCACTGAAGCTTTCTTT
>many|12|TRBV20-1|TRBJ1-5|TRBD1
CSAGTGDQPQHF
TGCAGTGCGGGGACAGGCGATCAGCCCCAGCATTTT
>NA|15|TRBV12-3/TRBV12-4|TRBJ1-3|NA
CASSLRDSGGNTIYF
TGTGCCAGCAGTTTGAGGGATTCCGGGGGAAACACCATATATTTT
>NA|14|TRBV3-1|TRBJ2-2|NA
CASSQVGVAGELFF
TGTGCCAGCAGCCAAGTAGGGGTGGCCGGGGAGCTGTTTTTT
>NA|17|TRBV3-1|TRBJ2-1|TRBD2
CASSQVLAGALSNEQFF
TGTGCCAGCAGCCAAGTCCTAGCGGGGGCCCTATCCAATGAGCAGTTCTTC
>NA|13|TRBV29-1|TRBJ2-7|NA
CSVDGQGGGEQYF
TGCAGCGTTGACGGACAGGGCGGGGGCGAGCAGTACTTC
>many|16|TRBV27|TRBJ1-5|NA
CASSLGGGRVDQPQHF
TGTGCCAGCAGTTTAGGAGGAGGTCGTGTAGATCAGCCCCAGCATTTT
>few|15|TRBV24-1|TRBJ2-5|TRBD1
CATSDLGTGPETQYF
TGTGCCACCAGTGATTTGGGGACAGGGCCAGAGACCCAGTACTTC
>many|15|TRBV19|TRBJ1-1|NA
CASSIKSQMNTEAFF
TGTGCCAGTAGTATTAAAAGTCAGATGAACACTGAAGCTTTCTTT
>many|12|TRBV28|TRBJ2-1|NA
CASSLGTGEQFF
TGTGCCAGCAGTTTAGGGACGGGTGAGCAGTTCTTC
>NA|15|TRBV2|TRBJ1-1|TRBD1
CASSEQGKGAGGAFF
TGTGCCAGCAGTGAACAGGGAAAGGGGGCAGGAGGGGCTTTCTTT
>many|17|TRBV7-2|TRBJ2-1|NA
CASSPQGRQGPYNEQFF
TGTGCCAGCAGCCCCCAGGGGCGCCAAGGCCCTTACAATGAGCAGTTCTTC
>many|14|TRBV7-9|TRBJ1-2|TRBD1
CASSPQGTAYGYTF
TGTGCCAGCAGCCCCCAGGGGACAGCCTATGGCTACACCTTC
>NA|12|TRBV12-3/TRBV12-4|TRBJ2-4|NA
CASSFIQNIQYF
TGTGCCAGCAGTTTTATCCAAAACATTCAGTACTTC
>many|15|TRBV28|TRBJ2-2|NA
CASSRTGMYTGELFF
TGTGCCAGCAGTCGTACAGGGATGTACACCGGGGAGCTGTTTTTT
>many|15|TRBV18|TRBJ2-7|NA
CASSPGFWSSYEQYF
TGTGCCAGCTCACCGGGATTCTGGTCCTCCTACGAGCAGTACTTC
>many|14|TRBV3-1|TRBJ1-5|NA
CASSPRRSNQPQHF
TGTGCCAGCAGCCCCCGACGTAGCAATCAGCCCCAGCATTTT
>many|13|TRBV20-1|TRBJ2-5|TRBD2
CSASGTSGETQYF
TGCAGTGCTTCCGGGACTAGCGGAGAGACCCAGTACTTC
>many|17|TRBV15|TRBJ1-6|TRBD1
CATSRDRQGNGNSPLHF
TGTGCCACCAGCAGAGACCGACAGGGGAATGGCAATTCACCCCTCCACTTT
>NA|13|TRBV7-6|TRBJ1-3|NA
CASRLLSGNTIYF
TGTGCCAGCAGATTGCTCTCTGGAAACACCATATATTTT
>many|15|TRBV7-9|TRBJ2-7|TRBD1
CASRRTGGTIYEQYF
TGTGCCAGCAGGAGGACAGGGGGTACTATCTACGAGCAGTACTTC
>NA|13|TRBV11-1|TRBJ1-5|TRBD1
CASRGQGVQPQHF
TGTGCCAGCAGAGGACAGGGGGTACAGCCCCAGCATTTT
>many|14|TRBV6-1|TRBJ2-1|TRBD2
CASYPGTTINEQFF
TGTGCCAGTTATCCCGGGACTACTATCAATGAGCAGTTCTTC
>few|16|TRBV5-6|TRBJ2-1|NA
CASSLAGNPSYNEQFF
TGTGCCAGCAGCTTGGCCGGGAACCCCTCCTACAATGAGCAGTTCTTC
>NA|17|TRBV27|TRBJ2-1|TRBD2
CASSPLTGTSGDNGQFF
TGTGCCAGCAGCCCCTTAACTGGGACTAGCGGAGACAATGGGCAGTTCTTC
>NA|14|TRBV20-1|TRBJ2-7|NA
CSATVGGSLYEQYF
TGCAGTGCTACCGTGGGAGGATCCCTCTACGAGCAGTACTTC